The table lists the clone carrying this TCR beta chain with a few counts. Its antigen is as yet unknown. Trimming left V 0 bases short and J 4 bases short, with 9 bases between. The CDR3 runs to 13 residues. Per germline, CDR1 DFQATT and CDR2 SNEGSKA (reference sequence). These data come from a study of blood T cells in healthy people across ages. Study findings and constraints: The study found more naive CD4+ cells and higher diversity in long-lived than aged donors.

PCR was performed a second time for roughly 7 to 11 cycles using a sample-barcoded 5' primer and a J-beta primer mix. Each cDNA was tagged by a template-switch adaptor containing 12 random nucleotides. TCRdb reprocessed the 5' RACE reads with MiXCR, giving one entry per CDR3 protein. The repertoire holds about 580,000 distinct CDR3 sequences, 47% seen once, with around 23% in the top ten. This sequence was found in an elderly man in good health. Sequenced sample: blood. The gene calls are TRBV20-1 and TRBJ2-5; D might be TRBD1 or TRBD2, each matching 5 bases. The CDR3 DNA reads TGCAGTGCTAGAGATTCGAGGGGAGAGACCCAGTACTTC. This translates into CSARDSRGETQYF.